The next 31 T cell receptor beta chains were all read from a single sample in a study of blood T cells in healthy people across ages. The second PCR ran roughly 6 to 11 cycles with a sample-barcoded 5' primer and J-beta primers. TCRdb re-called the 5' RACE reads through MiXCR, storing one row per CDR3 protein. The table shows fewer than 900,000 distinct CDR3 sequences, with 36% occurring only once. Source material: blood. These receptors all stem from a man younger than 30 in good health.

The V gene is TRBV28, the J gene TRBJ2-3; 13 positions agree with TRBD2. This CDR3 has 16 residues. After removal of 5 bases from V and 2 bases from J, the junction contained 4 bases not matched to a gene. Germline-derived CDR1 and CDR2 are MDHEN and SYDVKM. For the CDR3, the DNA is TGTGCCAGCAGTCGACTAGCGGGGGGCCCCACAGATACGCAGTATTTT. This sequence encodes CASSRLAGGPTDTQYF.

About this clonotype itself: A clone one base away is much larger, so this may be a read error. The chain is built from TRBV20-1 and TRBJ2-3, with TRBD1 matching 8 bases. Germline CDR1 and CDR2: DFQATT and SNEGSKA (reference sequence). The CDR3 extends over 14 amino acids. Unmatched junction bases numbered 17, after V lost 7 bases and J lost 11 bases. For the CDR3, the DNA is TGCAGTGTTAGTCATAGGCAGGGGGCGAGCAAGCAGTATTTT. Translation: CSVSHRQGASKQYF.

The CDR3: CASSLRGENNQPQHF. CDR3 sequence (DNA): TGTGCCAGCAGCTTAAGGGGGGAGAACAATCAGCCCCAGCATTTT. The genes are TRBV7-6 and TRBJ1-5, with a tentative D call TRBD1 (6 bases). Trimming took off 2 bases at V and 3 bases at J, with 11 bases between the two ends. The CDR3 totals 15 residues. CDR1 is SGHVS, CDR2 FNYEAQ, per germline.

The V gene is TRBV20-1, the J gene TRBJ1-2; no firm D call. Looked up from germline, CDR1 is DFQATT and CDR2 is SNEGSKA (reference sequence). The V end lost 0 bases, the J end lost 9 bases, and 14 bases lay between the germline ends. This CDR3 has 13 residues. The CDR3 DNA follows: TGCAGTGCTAGAGACCCGGAACCTCATAGCTACACCTTC. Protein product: CSARDPEPHSYTF.

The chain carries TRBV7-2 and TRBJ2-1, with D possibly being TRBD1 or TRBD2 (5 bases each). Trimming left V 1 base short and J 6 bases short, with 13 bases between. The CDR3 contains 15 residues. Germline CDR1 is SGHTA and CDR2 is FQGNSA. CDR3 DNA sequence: TGTGCCAGCAGCTTAGTTTTTCCAGGGACCAATGAGCAGTTCTTC. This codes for CASSLVFPGTNEQFF.

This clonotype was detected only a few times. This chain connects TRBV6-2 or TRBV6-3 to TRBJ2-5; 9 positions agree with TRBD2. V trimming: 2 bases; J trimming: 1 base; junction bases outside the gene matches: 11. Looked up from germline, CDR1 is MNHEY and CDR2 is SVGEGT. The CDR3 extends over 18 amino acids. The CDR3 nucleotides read TGTGCCAGCAGTTACGGTCTAGCGGGGCCGCATTTCCAAGAGACCCAGTACTTC. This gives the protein CASSYGLAGPHFQETQYF.

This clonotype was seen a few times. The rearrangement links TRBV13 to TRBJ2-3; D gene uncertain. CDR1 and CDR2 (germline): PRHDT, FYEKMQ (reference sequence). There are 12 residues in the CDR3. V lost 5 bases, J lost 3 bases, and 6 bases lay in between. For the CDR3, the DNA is TGTGCCAGCAGCGCGGCGACAGATACGCAGTATTTT. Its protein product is CASSAATDTQYF.

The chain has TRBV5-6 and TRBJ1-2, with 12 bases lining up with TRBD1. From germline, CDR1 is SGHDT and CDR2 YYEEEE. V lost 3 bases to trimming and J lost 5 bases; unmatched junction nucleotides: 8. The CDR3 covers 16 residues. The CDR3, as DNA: TGTGCCAGCAGCTACCGGGACAGGGGGCACCAATATGGCTACACCTTC. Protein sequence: CASSYRDRGHQYGYTF.

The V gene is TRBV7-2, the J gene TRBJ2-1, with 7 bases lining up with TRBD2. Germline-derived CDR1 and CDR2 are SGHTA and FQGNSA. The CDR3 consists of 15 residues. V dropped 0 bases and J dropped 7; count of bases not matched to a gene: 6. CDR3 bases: TGTGCCAGCAGCTTAGCGGGTTGGCGGGGGAATGAGCAGTTCTTC. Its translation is CASSLAGWRGNEQFF. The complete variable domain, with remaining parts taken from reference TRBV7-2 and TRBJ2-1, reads GAGVSQSPSNKVTEKGKDVELRCDPISGHTALYWYRQSLGQGLEFLIYFQGNSAPDKSGLPSDRFSAERTGGSVSTLTIQRTQQEDSAVYLCASSLAGWRGNEQFFGPGTRLTVL.

CDR3 sequence: CASRNWGTVTEAFF. CDR3 sequence (DNA): TGTGCCAGCAGGAATTGGGGAACGGTCACTGAAGCTTTCTTT. The rearrangement uses TRBV6-6 and TRBJ1-1; D is unclear. This CDR3 has 14 residues. Germline loops: CDR1 MNHNY, CDR2 SVGAGI (reference sequence). Deletions cut 6 bases from V and 4 bases from J, with 15 bases between.

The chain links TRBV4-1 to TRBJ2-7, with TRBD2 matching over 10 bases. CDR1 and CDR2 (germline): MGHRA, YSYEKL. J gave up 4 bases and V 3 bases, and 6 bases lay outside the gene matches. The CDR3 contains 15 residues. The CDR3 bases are TGCGCCAGCAGCCACCTAGCGGGAGAGGCTTACGAGCAGTACTTC. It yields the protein CASSHLAGEAYEQYF.

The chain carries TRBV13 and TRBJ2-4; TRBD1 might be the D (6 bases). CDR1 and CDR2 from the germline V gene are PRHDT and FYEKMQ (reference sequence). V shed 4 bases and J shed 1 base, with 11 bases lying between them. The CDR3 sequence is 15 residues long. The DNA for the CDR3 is TGTGCCAGCAGCTATACAGGGACGGCCAAAAACATTCAGTACTTC. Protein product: CASSYTGTAKNIQYF.

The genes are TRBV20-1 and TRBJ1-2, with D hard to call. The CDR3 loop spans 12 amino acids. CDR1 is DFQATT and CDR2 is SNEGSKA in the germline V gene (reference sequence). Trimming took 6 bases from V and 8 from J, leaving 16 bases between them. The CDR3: CSARTEAEGYTF. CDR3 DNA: TGCAGTGCACGGACGGAGGCGGAGGGCTACACCTTC.

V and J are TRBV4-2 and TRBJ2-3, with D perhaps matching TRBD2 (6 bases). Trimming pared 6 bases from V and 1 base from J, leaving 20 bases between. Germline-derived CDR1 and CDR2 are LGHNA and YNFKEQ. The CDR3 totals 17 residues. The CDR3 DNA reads TGTGCCAGCAGACACGTGACGGGAGTGGTAGGCACAGATACGCAGTATTTT. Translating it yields CASRHVTGVVGTDTQYF.

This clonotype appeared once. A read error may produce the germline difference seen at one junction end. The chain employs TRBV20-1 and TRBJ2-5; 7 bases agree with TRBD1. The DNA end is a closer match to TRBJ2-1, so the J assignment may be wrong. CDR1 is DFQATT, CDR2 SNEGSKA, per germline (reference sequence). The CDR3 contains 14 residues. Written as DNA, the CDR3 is TGCAGTGTTAGAAACTCGACAGGGCAAGAGACCCAGTTCTTC. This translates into CSVRNSTGQETQFF.

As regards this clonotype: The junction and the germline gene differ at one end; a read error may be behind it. CDR3 sequence: CVSSPGLASDTQYF. Here the CDR3 DNA reads TGTGTCAGCAGCCCCGGACTAGCAAGTGATACGCAGTATTTT. The genes are TRBV5-6 and TRBJ2-3, with 8 bases lining up with TRBD2. The CDR3 spans 14 residues. From germline, CDR1 is SGHDT and CDR2 YYEEEE.

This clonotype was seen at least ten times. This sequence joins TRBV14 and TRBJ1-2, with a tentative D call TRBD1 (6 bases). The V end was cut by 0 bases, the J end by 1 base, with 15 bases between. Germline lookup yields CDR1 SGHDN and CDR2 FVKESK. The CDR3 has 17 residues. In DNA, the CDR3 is TGTGCCAGCAGCCAAGATCCAGGGGCCCCGGTTAACTATGGCTACACCTTC. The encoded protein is CASSQDPGAPVNYGYTF.

The CDR3 loop is CASSPLRDRVNEQFF. The DNA for the CDR3 is TGTGCCAGCAGTCCTTTACGGGACAGGGTGAATGAGCAGTTCTTC. The rearrangement uses TRBV6-2 or TRBV6-3 and TRBJ2-1; 9 bases line up with TRBD1. The CDR3 is 15 residues long. Losses at the gene ends were 5 bases for V and 7 bases for J; bases not matched to a gene: 9. Germline assignment: CDR1 MNHEY and CDR2 SVGEGT.

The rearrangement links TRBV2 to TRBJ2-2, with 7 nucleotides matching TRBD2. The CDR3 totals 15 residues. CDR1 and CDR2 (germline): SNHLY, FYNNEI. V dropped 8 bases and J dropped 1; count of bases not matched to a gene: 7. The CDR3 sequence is CASRASGLNTGELFF. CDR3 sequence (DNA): TGTGCCAGCCGGGCTAGCGGTTTGAACACCGGGGAGCTGTTTTTT.

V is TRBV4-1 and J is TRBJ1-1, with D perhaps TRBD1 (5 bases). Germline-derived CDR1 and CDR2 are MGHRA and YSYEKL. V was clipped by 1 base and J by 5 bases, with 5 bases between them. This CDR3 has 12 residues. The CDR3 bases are TGCGCCAGCAGCCAAGGACAGACTGAAGCTTTCTTT. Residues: CASSQGQTEAFF.

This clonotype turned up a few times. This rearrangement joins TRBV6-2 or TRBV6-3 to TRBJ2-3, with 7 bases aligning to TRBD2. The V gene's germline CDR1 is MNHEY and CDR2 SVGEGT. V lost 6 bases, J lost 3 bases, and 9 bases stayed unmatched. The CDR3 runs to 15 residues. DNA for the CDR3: TGTGCCAGCAGACCCCCGGGGGGAGTGACAGATACGCAGTATTTT. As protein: CASRPPGGVTDTQYF.

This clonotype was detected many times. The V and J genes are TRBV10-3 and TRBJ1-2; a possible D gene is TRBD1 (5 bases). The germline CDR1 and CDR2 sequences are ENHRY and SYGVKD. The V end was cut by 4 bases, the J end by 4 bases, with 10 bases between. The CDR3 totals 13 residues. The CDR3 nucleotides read TGTGCCATCAGTGGGGACGGGAGCTATGGCTACACCTTC. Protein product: CAISGDGSYGYTF.

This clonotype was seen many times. The CDR3 DNA reads as TGCAGTGCTGGGACAGCTGAACGGGGGGGCATTCAGTACTTC. Translated, it gives CSAGTAERGGIQYF. The chain has TRBV20-1 and TRBJ2-4; D is perhaps TRBD2 (8 bases). The germline V and J ends were trimmed by 5 bases and 9 bases, with 20 bases remaining between them. Germline CDR1 and CDR2: DFQATT and SNEGSKA (reference sequence). This CDR3 has 14 amino acids.

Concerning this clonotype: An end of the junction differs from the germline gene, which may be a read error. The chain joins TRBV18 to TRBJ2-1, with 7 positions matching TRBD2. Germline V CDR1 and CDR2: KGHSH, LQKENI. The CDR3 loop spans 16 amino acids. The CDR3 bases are TGTGTCAGCACACCACGGACTAGGGAATCCAACAATGAGCAGTTCTTC. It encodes CVSTPRTRESNNEQFF.

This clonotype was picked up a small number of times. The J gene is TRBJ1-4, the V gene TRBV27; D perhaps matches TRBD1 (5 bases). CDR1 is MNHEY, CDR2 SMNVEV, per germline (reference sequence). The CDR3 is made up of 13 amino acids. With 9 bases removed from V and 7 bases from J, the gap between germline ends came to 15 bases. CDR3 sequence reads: CASRGVVGEKLFF. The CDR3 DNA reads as TGTGCCAGTCGGGGGGTTGTTGGTGAAAAACTGTTTTTT.

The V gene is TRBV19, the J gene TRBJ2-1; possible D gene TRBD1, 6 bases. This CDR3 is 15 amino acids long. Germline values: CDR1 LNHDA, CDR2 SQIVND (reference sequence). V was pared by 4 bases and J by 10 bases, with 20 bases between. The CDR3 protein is CASSNQQGSSYEQFF. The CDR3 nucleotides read TGTGCCAGTAGTAACCAACAGGGAAGCTCCTACGAGCAGTTCTTC.

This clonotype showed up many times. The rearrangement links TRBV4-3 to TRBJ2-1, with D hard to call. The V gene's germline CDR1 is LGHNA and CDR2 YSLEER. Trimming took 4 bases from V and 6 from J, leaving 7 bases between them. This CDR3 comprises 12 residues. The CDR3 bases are TGCGCCAGCAGCCTCAACCGCAATGAGCAGTTCTTC. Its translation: CASSLNRNEQFF.

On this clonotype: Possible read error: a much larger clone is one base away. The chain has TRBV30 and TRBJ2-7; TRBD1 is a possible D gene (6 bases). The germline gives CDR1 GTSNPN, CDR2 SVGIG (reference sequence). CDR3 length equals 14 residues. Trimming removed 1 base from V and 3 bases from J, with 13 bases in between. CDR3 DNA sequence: TGTGCCTGGAGTGCACAGGGACGGAGCTACGAGCAGTACTTC. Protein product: CAWSAQGRSYEQYF.

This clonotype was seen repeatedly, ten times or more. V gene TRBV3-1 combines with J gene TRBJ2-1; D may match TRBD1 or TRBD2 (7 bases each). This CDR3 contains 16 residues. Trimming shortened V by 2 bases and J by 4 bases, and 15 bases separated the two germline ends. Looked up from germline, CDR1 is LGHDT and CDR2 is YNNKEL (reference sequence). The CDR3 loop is CASSQRGGRGYNEQFF. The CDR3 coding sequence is TGTGCCAGCAGCCAAAGGGGGGGCAGGGGGTACAATGAGCAGTTCTTC.

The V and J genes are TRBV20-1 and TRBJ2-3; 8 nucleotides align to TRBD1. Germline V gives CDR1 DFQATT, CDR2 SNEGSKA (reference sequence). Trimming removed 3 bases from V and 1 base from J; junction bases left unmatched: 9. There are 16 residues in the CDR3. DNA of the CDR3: TGCAGTGCTAGGTCGATACTGACAGGGGGCACAGATACGCAGTATTTT. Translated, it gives CSARSILTGGTDTQYF.

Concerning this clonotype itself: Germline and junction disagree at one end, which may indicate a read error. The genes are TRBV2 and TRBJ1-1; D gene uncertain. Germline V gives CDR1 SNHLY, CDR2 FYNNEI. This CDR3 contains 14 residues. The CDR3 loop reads CASSEEGSNTEAFF. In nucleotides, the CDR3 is TGTGCCAGCAGCGAAGAAGGGTCGAACACTGAAGCTTTCTTT.